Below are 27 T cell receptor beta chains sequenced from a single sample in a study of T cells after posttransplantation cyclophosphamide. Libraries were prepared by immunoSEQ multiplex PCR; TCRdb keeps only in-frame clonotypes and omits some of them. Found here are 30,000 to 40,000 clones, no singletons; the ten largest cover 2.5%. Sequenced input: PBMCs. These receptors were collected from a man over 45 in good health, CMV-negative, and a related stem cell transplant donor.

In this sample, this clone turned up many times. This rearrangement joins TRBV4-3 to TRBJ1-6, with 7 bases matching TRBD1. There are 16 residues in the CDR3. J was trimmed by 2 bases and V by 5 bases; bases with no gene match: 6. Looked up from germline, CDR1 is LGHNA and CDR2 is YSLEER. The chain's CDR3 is CASSARQGAYNSPLHF. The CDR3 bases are TGCGCCAGCAGCGCCAGACAGGGAGCCTATAATTCACCCCTCCACTTT.

The CDR3 reads CASRPAGGRTDTQYF. The CDR3 DNA reads TGTGCCAGCAGGCCAGCGGGGGGACGCACAGATACGCAGTATTTT. The chain has TRBV5-4 and TRBJ2-3; 9 bases line up with TRBD2. Germline V gives CDR1 SGHNT, CDR2 YYREEE (reference sequence). This CDR3 comprises 15 residues. The V segment lost 5 bases and the J segment 1 base; nucleotides outside the gene matches: 5.

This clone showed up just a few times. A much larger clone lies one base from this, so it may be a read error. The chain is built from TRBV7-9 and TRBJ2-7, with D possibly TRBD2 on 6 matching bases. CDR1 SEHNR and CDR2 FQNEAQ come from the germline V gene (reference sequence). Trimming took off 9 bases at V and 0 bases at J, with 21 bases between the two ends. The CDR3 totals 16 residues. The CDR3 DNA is TGTGCCAGAAGCCCACGCTATCCTAGCGACTCCTACGAGCAGTACTTC. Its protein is CARSPRYPSDSYEQYF.

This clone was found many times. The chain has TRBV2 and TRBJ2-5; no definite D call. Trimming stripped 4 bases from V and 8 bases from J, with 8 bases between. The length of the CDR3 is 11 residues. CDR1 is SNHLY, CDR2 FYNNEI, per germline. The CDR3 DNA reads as TGTGCCAGCAGTGGCTCGCGAACCCAGTACTTC. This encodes CASSGSRTQYF.

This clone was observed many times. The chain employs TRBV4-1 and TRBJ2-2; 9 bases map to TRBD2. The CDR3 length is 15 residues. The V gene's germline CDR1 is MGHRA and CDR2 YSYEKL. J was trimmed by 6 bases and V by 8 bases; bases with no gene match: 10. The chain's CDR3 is CASSRSGGLAGELFF. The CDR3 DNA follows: TGCGCCAGCTCACGGAGCGGGGGGCTAGCCGGGGAGCTGTTTTTT.

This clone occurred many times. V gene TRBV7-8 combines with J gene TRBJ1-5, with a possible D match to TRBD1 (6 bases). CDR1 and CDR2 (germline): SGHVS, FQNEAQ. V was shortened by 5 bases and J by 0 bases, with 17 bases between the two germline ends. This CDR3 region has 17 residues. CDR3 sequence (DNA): TGTGCCAGCAGCCGTACATCTAGACAGGCTAGCAATCAGCCCCAGCATTTT. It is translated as CASSRTSRQASNQPQHF.

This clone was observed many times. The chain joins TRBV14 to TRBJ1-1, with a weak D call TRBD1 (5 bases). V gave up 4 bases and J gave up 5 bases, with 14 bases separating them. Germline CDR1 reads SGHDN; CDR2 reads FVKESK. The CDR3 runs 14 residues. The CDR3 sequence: CASSPRTGLTEAFF. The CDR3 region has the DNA TGTGCCAGCAGCCCCCGAACAGGCCTAACTGAAGCTTTCTTT.

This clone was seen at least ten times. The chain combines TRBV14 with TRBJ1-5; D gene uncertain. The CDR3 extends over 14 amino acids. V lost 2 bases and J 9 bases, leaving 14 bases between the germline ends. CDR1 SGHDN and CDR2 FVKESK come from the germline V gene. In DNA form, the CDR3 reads TGTGCCAGCAGCCAAAACCATCAGGCCGGGCCCCAGCATTTT. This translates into CASSQNHQAGPQHF.

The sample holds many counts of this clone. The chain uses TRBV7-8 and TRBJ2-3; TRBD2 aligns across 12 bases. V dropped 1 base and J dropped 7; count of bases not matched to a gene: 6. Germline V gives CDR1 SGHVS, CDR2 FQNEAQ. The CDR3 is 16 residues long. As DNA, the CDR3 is TGTGCCAGCAGCTTAGAGAGACTAGCGGGGGTTCATACGCAGTATTTT. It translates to CASSLERLAGVHTQYF.

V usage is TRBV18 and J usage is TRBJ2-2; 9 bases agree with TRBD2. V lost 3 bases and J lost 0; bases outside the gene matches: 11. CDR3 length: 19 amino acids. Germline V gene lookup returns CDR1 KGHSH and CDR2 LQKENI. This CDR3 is CASSPYSGGFSTNTGELFF. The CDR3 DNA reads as TGTGCCAGCTCACCTTACAGCGGGGGGTTCTCCACGAACACCGGGGAGCTGTTTTTT.

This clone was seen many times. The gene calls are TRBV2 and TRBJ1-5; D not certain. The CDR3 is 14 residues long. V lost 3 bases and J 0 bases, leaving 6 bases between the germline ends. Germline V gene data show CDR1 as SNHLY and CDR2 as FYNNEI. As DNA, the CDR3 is TGTGCCAGCAGTGATAGCCATAGCAATCAGCCCCAGCATTTT. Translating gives CASSDSHSNQPQHF.

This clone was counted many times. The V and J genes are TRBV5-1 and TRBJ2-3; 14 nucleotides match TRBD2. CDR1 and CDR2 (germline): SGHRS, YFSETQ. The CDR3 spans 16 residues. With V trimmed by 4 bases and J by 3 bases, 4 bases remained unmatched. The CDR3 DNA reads TGCGCCAGCAGCCCGGGACTAGCGGGGGCTACAGATACGCAGTATTTT. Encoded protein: CASSPGLAGATDTQYF.

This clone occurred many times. In nucleotides, the CDR3 is TGTGCCAGCCATAACCAGGGGCGGGAGACCCAGTACTTC. Protein: CASHNQGRETQYF. The gene calls are TRBV6-5 and TRBJ2-5; possibly TRBD1 for D (6 bases). The germline gives CDR1 MNHEY, CDR2 SVGAGI. This CDR3 is 13 amino acids long. Trimming stripped 8 bases from V and 5 bases from J, with 15 bases between.

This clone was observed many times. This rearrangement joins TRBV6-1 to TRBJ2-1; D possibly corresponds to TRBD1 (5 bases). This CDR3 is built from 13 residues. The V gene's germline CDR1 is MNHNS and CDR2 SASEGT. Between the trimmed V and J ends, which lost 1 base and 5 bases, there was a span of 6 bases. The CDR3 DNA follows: TGTGCCAGCAGTGAAGGACAGCACAATGAGCAGTTCTTC. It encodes CASSEGQHNEQFF.

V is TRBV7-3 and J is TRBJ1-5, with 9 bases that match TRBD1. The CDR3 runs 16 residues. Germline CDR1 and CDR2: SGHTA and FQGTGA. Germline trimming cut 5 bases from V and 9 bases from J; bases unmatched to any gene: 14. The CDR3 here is CASSQWDRDSRGPQHF. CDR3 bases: TGTGCCAGCAGCCAATGGGACAGGGACTCACGGGGGCCCCAGCATTTT.

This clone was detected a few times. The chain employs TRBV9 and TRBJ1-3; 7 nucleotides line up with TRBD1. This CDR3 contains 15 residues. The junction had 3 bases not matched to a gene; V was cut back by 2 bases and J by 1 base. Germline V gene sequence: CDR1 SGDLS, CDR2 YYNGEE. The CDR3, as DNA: TGTGCCAGCAGCGTGGGGGACAGTTCTGGAAACACCATATATTTT. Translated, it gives CASSVGDSSGNTIYF.

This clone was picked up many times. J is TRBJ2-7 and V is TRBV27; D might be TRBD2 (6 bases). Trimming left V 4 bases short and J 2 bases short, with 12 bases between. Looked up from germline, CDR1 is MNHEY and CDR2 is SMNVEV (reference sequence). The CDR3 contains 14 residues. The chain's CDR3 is CASSSRGGPYEQYF. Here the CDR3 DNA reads TGTGCCAGCAGTTCCCGGGGAGGTCCCTACGAGCAGTACTTC.

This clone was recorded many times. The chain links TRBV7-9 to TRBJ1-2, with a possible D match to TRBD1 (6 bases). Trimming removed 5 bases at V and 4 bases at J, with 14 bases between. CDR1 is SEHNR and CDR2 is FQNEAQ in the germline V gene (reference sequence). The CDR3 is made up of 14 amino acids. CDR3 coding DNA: TGTGCCAGCAGCGCGTTATCAGGGGTCTATGGCTACACCTTC. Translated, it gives CASSALSGVYGYTF.

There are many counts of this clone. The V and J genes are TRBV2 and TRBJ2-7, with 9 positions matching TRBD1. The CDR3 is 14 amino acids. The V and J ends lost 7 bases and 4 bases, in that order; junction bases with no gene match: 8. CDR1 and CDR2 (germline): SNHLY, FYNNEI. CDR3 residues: CASNTGTGLYEQYF. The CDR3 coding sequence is TGTGCCAGCAATACCGGGACAGGGTTGTACGAGCAGTACTTC.

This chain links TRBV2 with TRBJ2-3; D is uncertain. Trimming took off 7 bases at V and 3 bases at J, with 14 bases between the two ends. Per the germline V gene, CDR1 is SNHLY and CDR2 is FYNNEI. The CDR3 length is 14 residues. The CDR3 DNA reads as TGTGCCAGCATGACTCGGTTGAGGACAGATACGCAGTATTTT. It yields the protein CASMTRLRTDTQYF.

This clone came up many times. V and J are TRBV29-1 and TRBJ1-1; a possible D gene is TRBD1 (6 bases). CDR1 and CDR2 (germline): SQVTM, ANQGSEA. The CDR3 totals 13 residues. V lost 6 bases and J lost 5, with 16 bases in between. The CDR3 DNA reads TGCAGCGTCGGCGGGGGCCCGGGGACTGAAGCTTTCTTT. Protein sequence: CSVGGGPGTEAFF.

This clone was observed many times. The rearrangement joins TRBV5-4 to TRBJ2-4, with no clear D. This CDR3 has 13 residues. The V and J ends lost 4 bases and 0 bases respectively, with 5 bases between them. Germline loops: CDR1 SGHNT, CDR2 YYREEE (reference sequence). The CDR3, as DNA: TGTGCCAGCAGCGAACAAGCCAAAAACATTCAGTACTTC. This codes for CASSEQAKNIQYF.

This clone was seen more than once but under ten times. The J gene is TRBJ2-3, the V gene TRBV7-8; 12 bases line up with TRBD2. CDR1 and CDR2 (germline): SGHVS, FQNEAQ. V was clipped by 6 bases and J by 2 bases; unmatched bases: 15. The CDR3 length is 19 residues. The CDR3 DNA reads TGTGCCAGCAGAACGGGACTAGCGGGCCCGAATATCCTCACAGATACGCAGTATTTT. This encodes CASRTGLAGPNILTDTQYF. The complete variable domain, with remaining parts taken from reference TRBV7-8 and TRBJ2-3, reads GAGVSQSPRYKVAKRGQDVALRCDPISGHVSLFWYQQALGQGPEFLTYFQNEAQLDKSGLPSDRFFAERPEGSVSTLKIQRTQQEDSAVYLCASRTGLAGPNILTDTQYFGPGTRLTVL.

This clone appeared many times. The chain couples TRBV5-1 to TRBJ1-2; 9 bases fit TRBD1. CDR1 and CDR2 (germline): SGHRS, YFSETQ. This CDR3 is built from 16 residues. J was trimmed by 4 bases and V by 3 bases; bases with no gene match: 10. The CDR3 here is CASSSVDRGDGYGYTF. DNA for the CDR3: TGCGCCAGCAGCTCGGTGGACAGGGGAGACGGCTATGGCTACACCTTC.

CDR3 region: CASSPSTGEDEQYF. In nucleotides, the CDR3 is TGTGCCAGCTCACCGTCGACAGGGGAGGACGAGCAGTACTTC. The rearrangement joins TRBV18 to TRBJ2-7, with 8 bases fitting TRBD1. This CDR3 has 14 amino acids. Germline V gene sequence: CDR1 KGHSH, CDR2 LQKENI. The V segment lost 3 bases and the J segment 5 bases; nucleotides outside the gene matches: 6.

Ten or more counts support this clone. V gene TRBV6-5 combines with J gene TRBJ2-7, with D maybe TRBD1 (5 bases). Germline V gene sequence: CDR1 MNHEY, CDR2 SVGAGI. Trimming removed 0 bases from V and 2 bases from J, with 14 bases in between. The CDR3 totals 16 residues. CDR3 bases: TGTGCCAGCAGTTACTCGATGGGGCCTCTGACCTACGAGCAGTACTTC. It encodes CASSYSMGPLTYEQYF.

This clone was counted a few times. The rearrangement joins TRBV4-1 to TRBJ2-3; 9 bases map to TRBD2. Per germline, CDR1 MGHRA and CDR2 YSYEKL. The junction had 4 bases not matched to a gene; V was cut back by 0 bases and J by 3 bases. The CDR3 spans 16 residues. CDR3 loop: CASSQEKRGVTDTQYF. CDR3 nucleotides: TGCGCCAGCAGCCAAGAAAAGCGGGGGGTAACAGATACGCAGTATTTT.